The 17 T cell receptor beta chains in this list originate from one sample, sequenced in a study of cytomegalovirus exposure and HLA in healthy donors. PCR employed 60 Vbeta and 13 Jbeta primers. Data came from immunoSEQ multiplex PCR; TCRdb stores just in-frame clones and leaves some out. The table lists more than 95,000 clones, about 80% of them singletons, with more than 2.5% in the top ten. Sequencing was performed on PBMCs. These receptors were obtained from a woman aged 50 to 60 in good health and CMV-seronegative.

The genes are TRBV28 and TRBJ1-1, with TRBD1 matching over 9 bases. The germline CDR1 and CDR2 sequences are MDHEN and SYDVKM. V was clipped by 9 bases and J by 5 bases; unmatched bases: 7. The CDR3 spans 13 residues. CDR3: CASRTGGRTEAFF. DNA of the CDR3: TGTGCCAGTCGAACAGGGGGCCGGACTGAAGCTTTCTTT.

V gene TRBV28 combines with J gene TRBJ1-4; maybe TRBD1 (5 bases). Trimming removed 7 bases at V and 8 bases at J, with 20 bases between. The CDR3 totals 15 residues. Germline lookup yields CDR1 MDHEN and CDR2 SYDVKM. CDR3 coding DNA: TGTGCCAGCAACCAAGCCCCAGGGATTCCCGAAAAACTGTTTTTT. Its translation is CASNQAPGIPEKLFF.

This rearrangement joins TRBV29-1 to TRBJ1-2; possibly TRBD1 for D (5 bases). The germline V gene encodes CDR1 SQVTM and CDR2 ANQGSEA. CDR3 size: 11 residues. V was shortened by 8 bases and J by 1 base, with 8 bases between the two germline ends. The CDR3 DNA sequence: TGCAGCTCCAGGGATAACTATGGCTACACCTTC. Its protein product is CSSRDNYGYTF.

The J gene is TRBJ2-2, the V gene TRBV6-6; D gene unclear. V was pared by 0 bases and J by 1 base, with 6 bases between. Germline lookup yields CDR1 MNHNY and CDR2 SVGAGI (reference sequence). The CDR3 has 15 residues. In DNA, the CDR3 is TGTGCCAGCAGTTACTCGTCGGGGAACACCGGGGAGCTGTTTTTT. It translates to CASSYSSGNTGELFF.

This chain uses TRBV5-5 with TRBJ2-7; D might be TRBD1 (5 bases). Trimming pared 2 bases from V and 0 bases from J, leaving 12 bases between. Germline V lookup: CDR1 SGHKS, CDR2 YYEKEE (reference sequence). The CDR3 is made up of 15 amino acids. Here the CDR3 DNA reads TGTGCCAGCAGCTTTACCCCAGGGTCCTCCTACGAGCAGTACTTC. This encodes CASSFTPGSSYEQYF.

V is TRBV5-1 and J is TRBJ2-1; 12 bases agree with TRBD2. The CDR3 runs 14 residues. Germline values: CDR1 SGHRS, CDR2 YFSETQ. Trimming took 4 bases from V and 7 from J; bases not matched to a gene: 3. The CDR3 here is CASSLTSGGNEQFF. The CDR3 DNA is TGCGCCAGCAGCCTTACTAGCGGGGGGAATGAGCAGTTCTTC.

This clone appeared a single time. The V and J genes are TRBV27 and TRBJ2-2, with 7 positions matching TRBD1. With 0 bases clipped from V and 6 bases from J, the junction kept 7 bases outside the gene matches. Germline assignment: CDR1 MNHEY and CDR2 SMNVEV (reference sequence). The CDR3 runs 16 residues. The CDR3: CASSLSSQGVAGELFF. The CDR3 DNA follows: TGTGCCAGCAGTTTATCTTCCCAGGGGGTCGCCGGGGAGCTGTTTTTT.

The chain recombines TRBV27 with TRBJ2-7; perhaps TRBD1 as D (5 bases). CDR3 length equals 15 residues. Germline V gives CDR1 MNHEY, CDR2 SMNVEV (reference sequence). V was trimmed by 0 bases and J by 3 bases, leaving 12 bases between them. The CDR3 loop reads CASSLSGRVLYEQYF. The CDR3 DNA follows: TGTGCCAGCAGTTTATCGGGCAGGGTCCTCTACGAGCAGTACTTC.

Comments on this clone: One junction end disagrees with the germline gene, perhaps due to a read error. The rearrangement links TRBV30 to TRBJ2-5; D gene ambiguous. CDR3 length equals 11 residues. Germline V gene data show CDR1 as GTSNPN and CDR2 as SVGIG (reference sequence). For the CDR3, the DNA is TGTGCCTGGGGTGTGGCAGAGACCCAGTACTTC. It codes for CAWGVAETQYF.

The chain couples TRBV28 to TRBJ2-7; unclear D gene. Deletions cut 5 bases from V and 3 bases from J, with 5 bases between. The CDR3 extends over 11 amino acids. Germline-derived CDR1 and CDR2 are MDHEN and SYDVKM. The CDR3 sequence is CASSPHYEQYF. The CDR3, as DNA: TGTGCCAGCAGTCCCCACTACGAGCAGTACTTC.

Only one count was recorded for this clone. The rearrangement links TRBV11-2 to TRBJ2-5; TRBD1 aligns across 10 bases. CDR1 and CDR2 (germline): SGHAT, FQNNGV. The CDR3 is 16 amino acids. The trim removed 3 bases at V and 5 bases at J, leaving 9 bases unmatched. CDR3 in DNA: TGTGCCAGCAGCTTGAGGCCCGGACAGGGGGGTGAGACCCAGTACTTC. Translation: CASSLRPGQGGETQYF.

The J gene is TRBJ2-1, the V gene TRBV7-2; 8 bases fit TRBD2. The CDR3 loop spans 15 amino acids. V lost 5 bases and J lost 5; bases outside the gene matches: 8. Germline-derived CDR1 and CDR2 are SGHTA and FQGNSA. The CDR3 nucleotides read TGTGCCAGCAGCAGAAGCGGGAGTAACCACAATGAGCAGTTCTTC. Translating it yields CASSRSGSNHNEQFF. Full variable domain (outside the CDR3, taken from reference TRBV7-2 and TRBJ2-1): GAGVSQSPSNKVTEKGKDVELRCDPISGHTALYWYRQSLGQGLEFLIYFQGNSAPDKSGLPSDRFSAERTGGSVSTLTIQRTQQEDSAVYLCASSRSGSNHNEQFFGPGTRLTVL.

The V gene is TRBV5-1, the J gene TRBJ2-1; D ambiguous. Trimming took 0 bases from V and 8 from J, leaving 9 bases between them. Germline V gene sequence: CDR1 SGHRS, CDR2 YFSETQ. CDR3 length equals 13 residues. The CDR3 DNA reads TGCGCCAGCAGCTTGGCCATAGAGCATGAGCAGTTCTTC. Protein sequence: CASSLAIEHEQFF.

The chain has TRBV5-4 and TRBJ2-1; TRBD2 agrees at 7 bases. The CDR3 is made up of 14 amino acids. Germline-derived CDR1 and CDR2 are SGHNT and YYREEE (reference sequence). The V gene end was trimmed by 4 bases and the J gene end by 7 bases; junction bases not matched to a gene: 8. CDR3 nucleotide sequence: TGTGCCAGCAGCGAAATTGGACTAGGGAATGAGCAGTTCTTC. Translation: CASSEIGLGNEQFF.

The chain links TRBV7-2 to TRBJ1-5, with TRBD1 identical over 7 bases. This CDR3 comprises 13 residues. V dropped 5 bases and J dropped 4; count of bases not matched to a gene: 2. The germline V gene has CDR1 SGHTA and CDR2 FQGNSA. The CDR3 DNA reads TGTGCCAGCAGCGACAGGGTAAATCAGCCCCAGCATTTT. Its protein is CASSDRVNQPQHF.

This clone was counted between two and nine times. The rearrangement uses TRBV6-5 and TRBJ1-2; weak D call: TRBD1 (6 bases). This CDR3 spans 15 amino acids. The germline CDR1 and CDR2 sequences are MNHEY and SVGAGI. The germline V and J ends were trimmed by 7 bases and 4 bases, with 19 bases remaining between them. The CDR3 sequence is CASTRRGALGYGYTF. The CDR3 region has the DNA TGTGCCAGCACCCGGCGGGGGGCGCTTGGCTATGGCTACACCTTC.

This chain joins TRBV7-2 and TRBJ2-5; D unclear. The V end lost 3 bases, the J end lost 0 bases, and 11 bases lay between the germline ends. Germline V gene lookup returns CDR1 SGHTA and CDR2 FQGNSA. The CDR3 consists of 15 residues. CDR3 coding DNA: TGTGCCAGCAGCTTGCGTTGGAGCTACCAAGAGACCCAGTACTTC. As protein: CASSLRWSYQETQYF. Looking up the rest from reference TRBV7-2 and TRBJ2-5 gives the full variable domain: GAGVSQSPSNKVTEKGKDVELRCDPISGHTALYWYRQSLGQGLEFLIYFQGNSAPDKSGLPSDRFSAERTGGSVSTLTIQRTQQEDSAVYLCASSLRWSYQETQYFGPGTRLLVL.